The clone carrying this TCR beta chain has only a few counts. No antigen is known for it. Germline V gives CDR1 MDHEN, CDR2 SYDVKM. The length of the CDR3 is 12 residues. The sample is drawn from a study of blood T cells in healthy people across ages. Together with a sample-barcoded 5' primer, a J-beta primer mix was included in a second PCR lasting about 7 to 12 cycles. TCRdb reprocessed the 5' RACE reads via MiXCR and lists one record per CDR3 protein. The table includes roughly 800,000 distinct CDR3 sequences, more than 20% detected once. General study findings and limits: Higher diversity, along with more naive CD4+ cells, distinguished long-lived donors from aged donors.

This same sample was also part of a study on T cells of mothers and their children. From that second work: Healthy Caucasian mothers, three in number, and their six children were the donors. Every mother produced more than 9.5 million TCR beta CDR3 reads, whereas every child provided several million.

The sample comprised blood. This clonotype was sampled from a boy between 10 and 17 years old in good health. V gene TRBV28 combines with J gene TRBJ2-5; D is undetermined. The J call is doubtful: the DNA matches TRBJ2-1 better. CDR3 residues: CASSIQYNEQFF. CDR3 DNA: TGTGCCAGCAGTATACAATACAATGAGCAGTTCTTC.